What follows are 25 T cell receptor beta chains derived from one specimen sequenced in a study of blood T cells in healthy people across ages. Next came a second PCR, run for about 6 to 12 cycles, which used a sample-barcoded 5' primer along with a J-beta primer mix. TCRdb reanalysed the 5' RACE reads using MiXCR and keeps one entry per CDR3 protein. The data show about 900,000 distinct CDR3 sequences, around 49% seen once. The sample was blood. The receptors here all came from a man in his thirties or forties in good health.

This clonotype was observed a few times. The chain employs TRBV7-3 and TRBJ1-6; 7 bases align to TRBD1. CDR1 SGHTA and CDR2 FQGTGA come from the germline V gene. CDR3 length: 15 residues. The J segment lost 7 bases and the V segment lost 3 bases, leaving 6 bases of the junction unmatched. DNA for the CDR3: TGTGCCAGCAGCTTGGACAGGAACTCAAATTCACCCCTCCACTTT. Amino acid sequence: CASSLDRNSNSPLHF.

This clonotype appeared a single time. This chain uses TRBV7-9 with TRBJ1-5; TRBD1 agrees at 7 bases. Germline V gene sequence: CDR1 SEHNR, CDR2 FQNEAQ (reference sequence). This CDR3 has 17 residues. After removal of 4 bases from V and 0 bases from J, the junction contained 9 bases not matched to a gene. The CDR3 protein is CASSSEVGQDSNQPQHF. The CDR3 DNA follows: TGTGCCAGCAGCTCTGAGGTAGGACAGGATAGCAATCAGCCCCAGCATTTT. Looking up the rest from reference TRBV7-9 and TRBJ1-5 gives the full variable domain: DTGVSQNPRHKITKRGQNVTFRCDPISEHNRLYWYRQTLGQGPEFLTYFQNEAQLEKSRLLSDRFSAERPKGSFSTLEIQRTEQGDSAMYLCASSSEVGQDSNQPQHFGDGTRLSIL.

The V gene is TRBV7-2, the J gene TRBJ1-1; 7 nucleotides agree with TRBD1. The CDR3 has 14 residues. The junction had 7 bases not matched to a gene; V was cut back by 4 bases and J by 5 bases. The germline V gene has CDR1 SGHTA and CDR2 FQGNSA. DNA of the CDR3: TGTGCCAGCAGCTGGACACCCAGGGGGACTGAAGCTTTCTTT. As protein: CASSWTPRGTEAFF.

V usage is TRBV3-1 and J usage is TRBJ1-2; 7 nucleotides match TRBD1. V shed 6 bases and J 4 bases; nucleotides not matched to a gene: 5. The CDR3 covers 13 residues. CDR1 and CDR2 from the germline V gene are LGHDT and YNNKEL (reference sequence). The CDR3 reads CASSKDRFYGYTF. Here the CDR3 DNA reads TGTGCCAGCAGTAAGGACAGGTTCTATGGCTACACCTTC.

This clonotype was observed a handful of times. The chain recombines TRBV7-6 with TRBJ1-2; D gene unclear. V shed 4 bases and J shed 4 bases, with 19 bases lying between them. This CDR3 comprises 16 residues. Germline-derived CDR1 and CDR2 are SGHVS and FNYEAQ. For the CDR3, the DNA is TGTGCCAGCAGCTCATCTCCCGTACGGGAACCCTATGGCTACACCTTC. This translates into CASSSSPVREPYGYTF.

The V gene is TRBV10-3, the J gene TRBJ2-2; 8 positions match TRBD2. In germline, CDR1 is ENHRY, CDR2 SYGVKD. V lost 0 bases to trimming and J lost 1 base; unmatched junction nucleotides: 1. The CDR3 extends over 16 amino acids. This CDR3 is CAISESLAGNTGELFF. CDR3 coding DNA: TGTGCCATCAGTGAGTCTCTAGCGGGGAACACCGGGGAGCTGTTTTTT.

As to this clonotype: A read error is possible here, since a much larger clone lies one base away. CDR3 nucleotide sequence: TGCAGCGTTGAAAGGGCTTATGGCTACACCTTC. It encodes CSVERAYGYTF. V and J are TRBV29-1 and TRBJ1-2; the D is unclear. The CDR3 covers 11 residues. Germline lookup yields CDR1 SQVTM and CDR2 ANQGSEA. V was pared by 2 bases and J by 5 bases, with 6 bases between.

The chain uses TRBV11-2 and TRBJ1-1; D is perhaps TRBD1 (5 bases). Germline V lookup: CDR1 SGHAT, CDR2 FQNNGV. The CDR3 has 15 amino acids. V lost 5 bases and J lost 4, with 17 bases in between. The CDR3 region has the DNA TGTGCCAGCAGCCCGGGGGGGAGTTTTCTCACTGAAGCTTTCTTT. Its translation is CASSPGGSFLTEAFF.

CDR3 coding DNA: TGTGCCAGCAGCCAAGGAGCGGGGAGAATGGGCGGGGAGCTGTTTTTT. Encoded protein: CASSQGAGRMGGELFF. The chain recombines TRBV4-2 with TRBJ2-2; 7 bases align to TRBD2. CDR1 is LGHNA, CDR2 YNFKEQ, per germline. V was clipped by 1 base and J by 7 bases; unmatched bases: 9. The CDR3 runs 16 residues.

The chain has TRBV27 and TRBJ1-5; D perhaps matches TRBD1 (6 bases). There are 16 residues in the CDR3. Germline lookup yields CDR1 MNHEY and CDR2 SMNVEV (reference sequence). V was pared by 5 bases and J by 4 bases, with 18 bases between. This CDR3 is CASSPNRDTLNQPQHF. DNA of the CDR3: TGTGCCAGCAGTCCCAACCGGGACACCCTTAATCAGCCCCAGCATTTT.

The chain has TRBV10-3 and TRBJ2-1; D is possibly TRBD2 (7 bases). V lost 7 bases and J 10 bases, leaving 11 bases between the germline ends. There are 11 residues in the CDR3. Germline V gives CDR1 ENHRY, CDR2 SYGVKD. CDR3: CAIMGGREQFF. The CDR3 DNA reads as TGTGCCATCATGGGGGGGCGAGAGCAGTTCTTC.

This clonotype was counted only a few times. The DNA for the CDR3 is TGCAGTGCTCGGGGGAGGGTCCAGGAGACCCAGTACTTC. This encodes CSARGRVQETQYF. The V call is TRBV20-1, the J call TRBJ2-4; 7 positions match TRBD2. The DNA end favors TRBJ2-5, so the J call may be wrong. CDR3 length: 13 amino acids. Germline values: CDR1 DFQATT, CDR2 SNEGSKA (reference sequence).

This rearrangement joins TRBV5-1 to TRBJ2-3; 7 bases are shared with TRBD1. Losses at the gene ends were 2 bases for V and 1 base for J; bases not matched to a gene: 7. The CDR3 has 16 residues. Germline CDR1 is SGHRS and CDR2 is YFSETQ. CDR3 residues: CASSFPRQGGTDTQYF. CDR3 bases: TGCGCCAGCAGCTTCCCTCGACAGGGAGGCACAGATACGCAGTATTTT. Supplemented by reference TRBV5-1 and TRBJ2-3, the full variable domain reads KAGVTQTPRYLIKTRGQQVTLSCSPISGHRSVSWYQQTPGQGLQFLFEYFSETQRNKGNFPGRFSGRQFSNSRSEMNVSTLELGDSALYLCASSFPRQGGTDTQYFGPGTRLTVL.

This clonotype was seen a handful of times. The V call is TRBV12-3 or TRBV12-4, the J call TRBJ2-1; TRBD2 matches at 12 bases. V dropped 3 bases and J dropped 0; count of bases not matched to a gene: 18. The CDR3 is 22 amino acids. The CDR3 reads CASSFLDRVGLAGPSSYNEQFF. CDR3 nucleotides: TGTGCCAGCAGTTTCCTCGACAGGGTCGGACTAGCGGGGCCGAGCTCCTACAATGAGCAGTTCTTC.

The gene calls are TRBV6-2 or TRBV6-3 and TRBJ1-1; D remains ambiguous. The CDR3 has 13 residues. Deletions cut 5 bases from V and 4 bases from J, with 11 bases between. The germline V gene encodes CDR1 MNHEY and CDR2 SVGEGT. For the CDR3, the DNA is TGTGCCAGCAGTGACGGGCAGACCACTGAAGCTTTCTTT. Its translation: CASSDGQTTEAFF.

This clonotype was detected a few times. The chain joins TRBV6-6 to TRBJ1-2; perhaps TRBD1 as D (5 bases). This CDR3 spans 12 amino acids. Germline V gene data show CDR1 as MNHNY and CDR2 as SVGAGI (reference sequence). The V gene lost 5 bases and the J gene lost 6 bases, with 10 bases spanning the gap. The chain's CDR3 is CASSPTGNGYTF. The CDR3 region has the DNA TGTGCCAGCAGTCCCACAGGAAATGGCTACACCTTC.

This clonotype was recorded a few times. The chain carries TRBV3-1 and TRBJ2-4, with TRBD1 identical over 9 bases. V shed 6 bases, J shed 7 bases, and the junction held 13 bases outside the gene matches. In germline, CDR1 is LGHDT, CDR2 YNNKEL (reference sequence). This CDR3 spans 16 amino acids. CDR3: CASSRDPGQGGNIQYF. The DNA of the CDR3 is TGTGCCAGCAGTCGCGATCCGGGACAGGGAGGGAACATTCAGTACTTC.

The sample holds a few counts of this clonotype. The CDR3 reads CSLAKNIQYF. For the CDR3, the DNA is TGCAGTCTGGCCAAAAACATTCAGTACTTC. The rearrangement uses TRBV20-1 and TRBJ2-4, with D uncertain. In germline, CDR1 is DFQATT, CDR2 SNEGSKA (reference sequence). V gave up 8 bases and J gave up 1 base, with 3 bases separating them. This CDR3 is 10 amino acids long.

This clonotype was seen a handful of times. This sequence joins TRBV12-3 or TRBV12-4 and TRBJ1-6, with 7 bases fitting TRBD1. The CDR3 spans 13 residues. Trimming removed 6 bases from V and 7 bases from J; junction bases left unmatched: 3. The CDR3 DNA follows: TGTGCCAGCAGCAGGGGGGTGAATTCACCCCTCCACTTT. It yields the protein CASSRGVNSPLHF.

The chain uses TRBV14 and TRBJ2-7; TRBD1 matches 7 bases. V shed 6 bases, J shed 2 bases, and the junction held 10 bases outside the gene matches. There are 15 residues in the CDR3. Germline V lookup: CDR1 SGHDN, CDR2 FVKESK. The CDR3 DNA is TGTGCCAGCAGTTCCACCGGGACAGAGACCTACGAGCAGTACTTC. It codes for CASSSTGTETYEQYF.

The rearrangement links TRBV2 to TRBJ1-2, with a tentative D call TRBD1 (6 bases). The CDR3 is made up of 13 amino acids. Trimming cost V 6 bases and J 4 bases, with 12 bases left between them. CDR1 and CDR2 (germline): SNHLY, FYNNEI. The chain's CDR3 is CASRGGLGYGYTF. CDR3 DNA: TGTGCCAGCAGGGGGGGGCTTGGCTATGGCTACACCTTC.

The sample holds one count of this clonotype. The chain recombines TRBV14 with TRBJ2-3, with a possible D match to TRBD2 (6 bases). The V gene lost 3 bases and the J gene lost 4 bases, with 20 bases spanning the gap. This CDR3 is 17 amino acids long. Germline V gene lookup returns CDR1 SGHDN and CDR2 FVKESK. CDR3 DNA: TGTGCCAGCAGCCACGGACTACTAGCAAAAGGACCAGATACGCAGTATTTT. Encoded protein: CASSHGLLAKGPDTQYF. The full variable domain, its missing parts supplied by reference TRBV14 and TRBJ2-3, is EAGVTQFPSHSVIEKGQTVTLRCDPISGHDNLYWYRRVMGKEIKFLLHFVKESKQDESGMPNNRFLAERTGGTYSTLKVQPAELEDSGVYFCASSHGLLAKGPDTQYFGPGTRLTVL.

This clonotype was detected only once. The J gene is TRBJ2-7, the V gene TRBV20-1, with 9 bases identical to TRBD1. Germline V gene sequence: CDR1 DFQATT, CDR2 SNEGSKA (reference sequence). This CDR3 has 14 residues. Unmatched junction bases numbered 6, after V lost 6 bases and J lost 0 bases. This CDR3 is CSAWDRASSYEQYF. Here the CDR3 DNA reads TGCAGTGCCTGGGACAGGGCGAGCTCCTACGAGCAGTACTTC.

The V gene is TRBV3-1, the J gene TRBJ2-7, with TRBD2 matching 8 bases. The end of the DNA aligns better with TRBJ2-5, so the J call may be wrong. In germline, CDR1 is LGHDT, CDR2 YNNKEL (reference sequence). The CDR3 is 15 amino acids. CDR3 amino acids: CASSQDPAGVETQYF. The CDR3 DNA reads as TGTGCCAGCAGCCAAGATCCAGCGGGGGTTGAGACCCAGTACTTC.

The chain uses TRBV29-1 and TRBJ1-2; tentatively, D is TRBD1 (6 bases). The CDR3 consists of 11 residues. Germline CDR1 SQVTM, CDR2 ANQGSEA. V shed 2 bases and J shed 8 bases, with 9 bases lying between them. The CDR3 loop reads CSVESGGGYTF. The CDR3 DNA reads TGCAGCGTTGAATCCGGGGGCGGCTACACCTTC.